The 25 T cell receptor beta chains below all came from one sample that was sequenced in a study of beta chain features in type 1 diabetes. Regarding the study as a whole: Across all four CD4+ subsets, people with type 1 diabetes showed modestly shorter TCRB CDR3s.

Isolated RNA was reverse transcribed in full, so expressed TCRB transcripts were sequenced. Clones were read by immunoSEQ multiplex PCR, and TCRdb kept only the in-frame ones, dropping some. The profile shows 600,000 to 700,000 clones, 9.5% to 15% of them singletons. These TCRs are of unknown antigen specificity. Input material: naive CD4+ T cells from blood. These receptor sequences come from a man between 25 and 39 years old with type 1 diabetes.

This clone was counted between two and nine times. This chain uses TRBV30 with TRBJ1-6; 8 bases line up with TRBD1. The CDR3 covers 15 residues. With V trimmed by 4 bases and J by 0 bases, 2 bases remained unmatched. In germline, CDR1 is GTSNPN, CDR2 SVGIG (reference sequence). The DNA of the CDR3 is TGTGCCTGGAAAACAGGGGGCTCCTATAATTCACCCCTCCACTTT. Its translation: CAWKTGGSYNSPLHF.

This clone appeared a few times. The chain is built from TRBV6-5 and TRBJ2-2; 7 bases map to TRBD2. This CDR3 has 14 amino acids. Trimming removed 7 bases from V and 4 bases from J; junction bases left unmatched: 6. Germline V gene sequence: CDR1 MNHEY, CDR2 SVGAGI. CDR3 DNA sequence: TGTGCCAGCAAGCGGGACGCGGGCACCGGGGAGCTGTTTTTT. Its translation: CASKRDAGTGELFF.

J is TRBJ1-2 and V is TRBV7-2; D not resolved. The germline CDR1 and CDR2 sequences are SGHTA and FQGNSA. The CDR3 has 13 residues. The V and J ends lost 1 base and 8 bases respectively, with 11 bases between them. The CDR3 coding sequence is TGTGCCAGCAGCTTAGACGGCCCCTTGGGCTACACCTTC. It codes for CASSLDGPLGYTF.

The chain employs TRBV4-3 and TRBJ2-1; D may match TRBD1 or TRBD2 (6 bases each). CDR1 and CDR2 from the germline V gene are LGHNA and YSLEER. The CDR3 covers 16 residues. The V and J ends lost 0 bases and 4 bases respectively, with 13 bases between them. The CDR3 reads CASSQDARRGYNEQFF. As DNA, the CDR3 is TGCGCCAGCAGCCAAGATGCCAGGAGGGGGTACAATGAGCAGTTCTTC.

This clone has a handful of counts. V usage is TRBV2 and J usage is TRBJ2-5, with D possibly matching TRBD1 (5 bases). The CDR3 spans 14 residues. Germline V lookup: CDR1 SNHLY, CDR2 FYNNEI. V shed 2 bases and J shed 3 bases, with 10 bases lying between them. The CDR3 sequence: CASSEWQGKETQYF. Here the CDR3 DNA reads TGTGCCAGCAGTGAATGGCAGGGTAAAGAGACCCAGTACTTC.

The chain is built from TRBV7-8 and TRBJ2-1; no reliable D call. CDR1 is SGHVS and CDR2 is FQNEAQ in the germline V gene. With 1 base removed from V and 7 bases from J, the gap between germline ends came to 11 bases. The CDR3 covers 14 residues. CDR3 sequence (DNA): TGTGCCAGCAGCTTAGTTACACTCGGGAATGAGCAGTTCTTC. It yields the protein CASSLVTLGNEQFF.

J is TRBJ1-6 and V is TRBV30; D is uncertain. The CDR3 loop spans 15 amino acids. Per germline, CDR1 GTSNPN and CDR2 SVGIG (reference sequence). Trimming shortened V by 3 bases and J by 10 bases, and 19 bases separated the two germline ends. Here the CDR3 DNA reads TGTGCCTGGAGCGACCCGGGAAGGGTCGGATCACCCCTCCACTTT. It yields the protein CAWSDPGRVGSPLHF. Combining the CDR3 with reference TRBV30 and TRBJ1-6 gives the whole variable domain SQTIHQWPATLVQPVGSPLSLECTVEGTSNPNLYWYRQAAGRGLQLLFYSVGIGQISSEVPQNLSASRPQDRQFILSSKKLLLSDSGFYLCAWSDPGRVGSPLHFGNGTRLTVT.

The chain joins TRBV4-3 to TRBJ2-2, with D possibly being TRBD1 (6 bases). There are 16 residues in the CDR3. V lost 2 bases and J lost 0, with 10 bases in between. From germline, CDR1 is LGHNA and CDR2 YSLEER. The CDR3 DNA reads as TGCGCCAGCAGCCAACTCGGACAGTCGAACACCGGGGAGCTGTTTTTT. Its translation is CASSQLGQSNTGELFF.

This clone was counted a few times. The V call is TRBV29-1, the J call TRBJ2-1; D not certain. This CDR3 has 11 amino acids. Looked up from germline, CDR1 is SQVTM and CDR2 is ANQGSEA. The V and J ends lost 7 bases and 6 bases respectively, with 10 bases between them. This CDR3 reads CSGDRVNEQFF. DNA for the CDR3: TGCAGCGGTGACCGGGTCAATGAGCAGTTCTTC.

This clone was seen at least ten times. This chain uses TRBV2 with TRBJ1-2; D is unresolved. The CDR3 is 13 residues long. Deletions cut 8 bases from V and 6 bases from J, with 16 bases between. The V gene's germline CDR1 is SNHLY and CDR2 FYNNEI. The CDR3 sequence is CASLDPGVDGYTF. Here the CDR3 DNA reads TGTGCCAGCCTCGACCCCGGGGTAGATGGCTACACCTTC.

Remarks on this clone: Distinct nucleotide sequences in the sample also encode this CDR3. The V and J genes are TRBV12-5 and TRBJ1-1, with D unclear. This CDR3 has 13 amino acids. From germline, CDR1 is LGHNT and CDR2 FRNRAP. V lost 6 bases and J 1 base, leaving 9 bases between the germline ends. CDR3 residues: CASGSDRNTEAFF. The CDR3 DNA reads as TGTGCTAGTGGCTCTGACCGGAACACTGAAGCTTTCTTT.

About this clone: Other nucleotide sequences in the sample specify the same CDR3. The chain couples TRBV5-1 to TRBJ2-3; D is unresolved. The germline CDR1 and CDR2 sequences are SGHRS and YFSETQ. The germline V and J ends were trimmed by 0 bases and 0 bases, with 5 bases remaining between them. CDR3 length: 14 amino acids. In DNA form, the CDR3 reads TGCGCCAGCAGCTTGGGTGTCAGCACAGATACGCAGTATTTT. This codes for CASSLGVSTDTQYF.

This clone was seen a few times. V usage is TRBV2 and J usage is TRBJ2-7, with D possibly TRBD1 on 6 matching bases. Germline V gives CDR1 SNHLY, CDR2 FYNNEI. Trimming took off 6 bases at V and 0 bases at J, with 12 bases between the two ends. This CDR3 region has 14 residues. CDR3: CASSRADSSYEQYF. DNA for the CDR3: TGTGCCAGCAGCAGGGCGGACAGCTCCTACGAGCAGTACTTC.

This clone was detected a few times. The CDR3 nucleotides read TGTGCCAGCAGCTTGTTCGGAGAGCTTTCCTACGAGCAGTACTTC. Its protein is CASSLFGELSYEQYF. V gene TRBV5-6 combines with J gene TRBJ2-7; D is uncertain. This CDR3 has 15 residues. Trimming took 1 base from V and 1 from J, leaving 12 bases between them. Per germline, CDR1 SGHDT and CDR2 YYEEEE.

V and J are TRBV6-4 and TRBJ1-2; 9 positions agree with TRBD1. The ends lost 3 bases at V and 2 bases at J; junction bases unmatched: 1. CDR3 length: 14 amino acids. CDR1 MRHNA and CDR2 SNTAGT come from the germline V gene. CDR3 residues: CASSEGTGNYGYTF. The CDR3, as DNA: TGTGCCAGCAGTGAGGGGACAGGGAACTATGGCTACACCTTC.

The chain has TRBV6-1 and TRBJ2-2; D is undetermined. Germline assignment: CDR1 MNHNS and CDR2 SASEGT. CDR3 length: 13 amino acids. V dropped 2 bases and J dropped 8 bases, with 9 bases sitting between them. For the CDR3, the DNA is TGTGCCAGCAGTGAACGTACCGTGGGGGAGCTGTTTTTT. It specifies CASSERTVGELFF.

Details on this clone: Germline and junction disagree at one end, which may indicate a read error. Other DNA sequences in the same sample also yield this CDR3. The V and J genes are TRBV5-1 and TRBJ2-5; D is uncertain. Germline CDR1 and CDR2: SGHRS and YFSETQ. CDR3 length equals 12 residues. Here the CDR3 reads CASSLDQETQYF. DNA for the CDR3: TGCGCCAGCAGCTTGGACCAGGAGACCCAGTACTTC.

The V and J genes are TRBV30 and TRBJ1-2; 8 bases line up with TRBD1. Looked up from germline, CDR1 is GTSNPN and CDR2 is SVGIG (reference sequence). The CDR3 extends over 13 amino acids. V lost 7 bases and J lost 0; bases outside the gene matches: 4. As DNA, the CDR3 is TGTGCCTACGGACAGGGTTCTAACTATGGCTACACCTTC. This encodes CAYGQGSNYGYTF.

This clone was seen repeatedly, ten times or more. The rearrangement joins TRBV14 to TRBJ2-5; 8 bases are shared with TRBD1. V lost 5 bases, J lost 0 bases, and 5 bases stayed unmatched. The germline CDR1 and CDR2 sequences are SGHDN and FVKESK. CDR3 size: 15 residues. Here the CDR3 DNA reads TGTGCCAGCAGCGATAGACAGGGGAACCAAGAGACCCAGTACTTC. Its translation is CASSDRQGNQETQYF.

The DNA for the CDR3 is TGTGCCAGCATGGGCTACCAAGAGACCCAGTACTTC. Translating gives CASMGYQETQYF. The chain couples TRBV6-5 to TRBJ2-5; D is unresolved. CDR1 and CDR2 from the germline V gene are MNHEY and SVGAGI. The CDR3 has 12 amino acids. Trimming took off 7 bases at V and 0 bases at J, with 6 bases between the two ends.

This clone came up a few times. V is TRBV9 and J is TRBJ2-1; D uncertain. The V end was cut by 0 bases, the J end by 8 bases, with 15 bases between. CDR1 and CDR2 (germline): SGDLS, YYNGEE. This CDR3 contains 15 residues. CDR3 residues: CASSVGGLANHEQFF. The CDR3 DNA reads as TGTGCCAGCAGCGTAGGGGGTCTCGCCAATCATGAGCAGTTCTTC.

This clone was seen only once. CDR3 nucleotides: TGTGCCAGCAGTGAAGTAAGAACGGAGACAGATACGCAGTATTTT. This codes for CASSEVRTETDTQYF. This chain links TRBV25-1 with TRBJ2-3; D is ambiguous. CDR1 and CDR2 (germline): MGHDK, SYGVNS. V lost 2 bases, J lost 3 bases, and 12 bases lay in between. The CDR3 totals 15 residues.

This clone was detected only a few times. The V call is TRBV6-5, the J call TRBJ2-2; D uncertain. V lost 0 bases, J lost 2 bases, and 7 bases lay in between. Looked up from germline, CDR1 is MNHEY and CDR2 is SVGAGI. The length of the CDR3 is 15 residues. The CDR3 DNA reads TGTGCCAGCAGTTACTCTTATGCCAACACCGGGGAGCTGTTTTTT. This translates into CASSYSYANTGELFF.

The gene calls are TRBV11-2 and TRBJ2-2; D is uncertain. V lost 1 base and J lost 5, with 11 bases in between. The CDR3 totals 15 residues. Per germline, CDR1 SGHAT and CDR2 FQNNGV. CDR3 nucleotides: TGTGCCAGCAGCTTAGGCTGGGTTTCGACCGGGGAGCTGTTTTTT. Residues: CASSLGWVSTGELFF.

This clone was seen a few times. CDR3 sequence reads: CASSLATSGGSTPYEQYF. CDR3 DNA sequence: TGTGCCAGCAGCTTAGCGACTAGCGGGGGGTCTACCCCCTACGAGCAGTACTTC. V gene TRBV7-2 combines with J gene TRBJ2-7; 13 nucleotides align to TRBD2. CDR1 and CDR2 from the germline V gene are SGHTA and FQGNSA. Losses at the gene ends were 0 bases for V and 2 bases for J; bases not matched to a gene: 7. The CDR3 is made up of 18 amino acids. Full variable domain (missing parts from reference TRBV7-2 and TRBJ2-7): GAGVSQSPSNKVTEKGKDVELRCDPISGHTALYWYRQSLGQGLEFLIYFQGNSAPDKSGLPSDRFSAERTGGSVSTLTIQRTQQEDSAVYLCASSLATSGGSTPYEQYFGPGTRLTVT.